This record looks at one T cell receptor beta chain sequence and its context. Sequencing was performed with immunoSEQ multiplex PCR; in TCRdb, only in-frame clones are kept and a portion is missing. The sample contains 7,000 to 9,500 clones, about three quarters of which appear only once. This sample's time point: after neoadjuvant nivolumab, at surgical resection. The sample belongs to a study of neoadjuvant anti-PD-1 for oral cavity cancer. This CDR3 is 14 amino acids long. V was shortened by 3 bases and J by 1 base, with 6 bases between the two germline ends. In germline, CDR1 is KGHSH, CDR2 LQKENI.

The chain is built from TRBV18 and TRBJ2-2; TRBD1 is a possible D gene (6 bases). The source material was PBMCs, sampled after nivolumab (anti-PD-1) treatment. The clonotype comes from a person aged 40 to 85 with oral cavity squamous cell carcinoma. The CDR3 DNA is TGTGCCAGCTCACCGACAGGGAACACCGGGGAGCTGTTTTTT. Translating gives CASSPTGNTGELFF.